The 12 T cell receptor beta chains below all came from one sample that was sequenced in a study of PD-1 blockade in classical Hodgkin lymphoma. Assay used: immunoSEQ multiplex PCR; TCRdb lists only in-frame clones, some missing. The table has some 93,000 clones, 80% to 90% seen once; the top ten hold around 10%. There was relapse after autologous stem cell transplantation in every patient, and there was variation in brentuximab vedotin exposure. Source: peripheral blood mononuclear cells (PBMCs), taken before the second cycle of nivolumab. The source is a human donor with classical Hodgkin lymphoma.

V gene TRBV27 combines with J gene TRBJ2-7; the match to TRBD1 covers 9 bases. This CDR3 spans 15 amino acids. J lost 5 bases, V lost 4 bases, and 9 bases had no gene match. Germline loops: CDR1 MNHEY, CDR2 SMNVEV (reference sequence). CDR3 amino acids: CASSYSGQGFHEQYF. The CDR3 DNA is TGTGCCAGCAGTTACTCGGGACAGGGATTTCACGAGCAGTACTTC.

This chain links TRBV18 with TRBJ1-3, with D perhaps TRBD1 (6 bases). The V and J ends lost 4 bases and 4 bases respectively, with 14 bases between them. Germline V gene data show CDR1 as KGHSH and CDR2 as LQKENI. CDR3 length: 15 amino acids. For the CDR3, the DNA is TGTGCCAGCTCACTGTCCAGGGACACCGGAAACACCATATATTTT. Translating gives CASSLSRDTGNTIYF.

In this sample, this clone turned up once. The chain employs TRBV4-1 and TRBJ1-2, with no clear D. Germline CDR1 reads MGHRA; CDR2 reads YSYEKL. V was pared by 1 base and J by 1 base, with 4 bases between. The CDR3 spans 13 residues. CDR3 sequence (DNA): TGCGCCAGCAGCCAAGCAGATAACTATGGCTACACCTTC. It yields the protein CASSQADNYGYTF.

This chain links TRBV6-1 with TRBJ1-3, with D possibly being TRBD1 (5 bases). The ends were cut back, 0 bases at V and 6 bases at J, with 12 bases in the middle. CDR1 is MNHNS, CDR2 SASEGT, per germline. The CDR3 consists of 15 residues. CDR3 in DNA: TGTGCCAGCAGTGAAGCGTTGGGGGACGAAAACACCATATATTTT. As protein: CASSEALGDENTIYF.

The sample holds one count of this clone. V and J are TRBV4-2 and TRBJ2-1; unclear D gene. Trimming removed 0 bases from V and 10 bases from J, with 13 bases in between. The CDR3 spans 14 residues. CDR1 and CDR2 from the germline V gene are LGHNA and YNFKEQ. CDR3 coding DNA: TGTGCCAGCAGCCAAGATGCCGTCCCCGAAGAGCAGTTCTTC. Translated: CASSQDAVPEEQFF.

This clone was detected a few times. V and J are TRBV7-9 and TRBJ2-1, with D possibly TRBD1 on 6 matching bases. This CDR3 spans 15 amino acids. Looked up from germline, CDR1 is SEHNR and CDR2 is FQNEAQ (reference sequence). V lost 5 bases and J 0 bases, leaving 11 bases between the germline ends. In nucleotides, the CDR3 is TGTGCCAGCAGCATTACAGGGAGCTCCTACAATGAGCAGTTCTTC. As protein: CASSITGSSYNEQFF. The full variable domain, with the rest looked up from reference TRBV7-9 and TRBJ2-1, is DTGVSQNPRHKITKRGQNVTFRCDPISEHNRLYWYRQTLGQGPEFLTYFQNEAQLEKSRLLSDRFSAERPKGSFSTLEIQRTEQGDSAMYLCASSITGSSYNEQFFGPGTRLTVL.

The J gene is TRBJ2-1, the V gene TRBV7-6; no firm D call. Germline CDR1 SGHVS, CDR2 FNYEAQ. The ends were cut back, 5 bases at V and 5 bases at J, with 13 bases in the middle. The CDR3 consists of 14 residues. CDR3 bases: TGTGCCAGCAGCGCACCAACATGGGACAATGAGCAGTTCTTC. As protein: CASSAPTWDNEQFF.

The genes are TRBV5-1 and TRBJ2-5; weak D call: TRBD2 (7 bases). Trimming cost V 6 bases and J 0 bases, with 15 bases left between them. Germline assignment: CDR1 SGHRS and CDR2 YFSETQ. The CDR3 extends over 15 amino acids. The CDR3 DNA follows: TGCGCCAGCACGGCGGGGGCTTCACACCAAGAGACCCAGTACTTC. As protein: CASTAGASHQETQYF.

The J gene is TRBJ2-3, the V gene TRBV5-1, with 13 nucleotides matching TRBD2. Germline loops: CDR1 SGHRS, CDR2 YFSETQ. CDR3 length: 17 residues. Losses at the gene ends were 0 bases for V and 2 bases for J; bases not matched to a gene: 3. CDR3: CASSLGGLAGYTDTQYF. The CDR3 DNA reads as TGCGCCAGCAGCTTGGGGGGACTAGCGGGATACACAGATACGCAGTATTTT.

This sequence joins TRBV2 and TRBJ1-4; the D gene is possibly TRBD1 (5 bases). This CDR3 is 16 amino acids long. V was cut by 3 bases and J by 2 bases, with 13 bases left in between. The V gene's germline CDR1 is SNHLY and CDR2 FYNNEI. The CDR3 spells CASSDLWTQTNEKLFF. As DNA, the CDR3 is TGTGCCAGCAGTGACCTATGGACACAGACTAATGAAAAACTGTTTTTT.

This clone was counted once. This chain joins TRBV6-1 and TRBJ1-4, with D possibly being TRBD1 (5 bases). The CDR3 totals 14 residues. CDR1 and CDR2 (germline): MNHNS, SASEGT. V gave up 6 bases and J gave up 6 bases, with 14 bases separating them. The CDR3 is CASSPLRGDEKLFF. CDR3 coding DNA: TGTGCCAGCAGCCCCTTACGAGGGGATGAAAAACTGTTTTTT.

This sequence joins TRBV7-9 and TRBJ2-3, with 8 positions matching TRBD2. This CDR3 has 15 amino acids. Germline loops: CDR1 SEHNR, CDR2 FQNEAQ (reference sequence). J lost 1 base, V lost 10 bases, and 10 bases had no gene match. CDR3 amino acids: CATEMGSGGTDTQYF. The CDR3 nucleotides are TGTGCCACCGAGATGGGTAGCGGGGGCACAGATACGCAGTATTTT.